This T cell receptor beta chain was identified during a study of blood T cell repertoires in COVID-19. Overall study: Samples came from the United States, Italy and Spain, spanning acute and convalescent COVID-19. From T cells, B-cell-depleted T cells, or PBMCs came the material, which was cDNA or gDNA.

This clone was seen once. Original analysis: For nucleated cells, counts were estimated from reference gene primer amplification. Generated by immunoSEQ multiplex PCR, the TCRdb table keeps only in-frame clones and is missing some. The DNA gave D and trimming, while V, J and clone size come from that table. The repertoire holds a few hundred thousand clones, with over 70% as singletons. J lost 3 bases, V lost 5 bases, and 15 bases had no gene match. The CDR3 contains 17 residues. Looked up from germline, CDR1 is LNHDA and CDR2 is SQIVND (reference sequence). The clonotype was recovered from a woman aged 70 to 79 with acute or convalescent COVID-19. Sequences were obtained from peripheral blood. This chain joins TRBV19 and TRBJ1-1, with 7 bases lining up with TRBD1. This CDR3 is CASSPPPLTGRDTEAFF. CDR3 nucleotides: TGTGCCAGTAGTCCCCCCCCTTTGACAGGGCGGGACACTGAAGCTTTCTTT.